The present T cell receptor (beta chain) was sequenced within a study of T-cell memory formation after mild COVID-19. Study-wide points: Clones shrinking from day 15 to 85 showed even CD4/CD8 mixes; later expanders tilted CD4+. In pre-infection memory, a portion of responding clones appeared, which suggested that cross-reactive memory joined.

Concerning this clonotype: Antigen unknown.

Each CDR3 protein gets one entry after TCRdb re-called the 5' RACE reads with MiXCR. Of fewer than 400,000 distinct CDR3 sequences listed, 13% were seen once; the top ten hold about 21%. Unmatched junction bases numbered 11, after V lost 4 bases and J lost 1 base. This CDR3 is built from 18 residues. Germline values: CDR1 KGHSH, CDR2 LQKENI. The receptor's source is a man aged 18 to 29 who had mild COVID-19 (a few samples of this study predate the infection). Cell type and time point are not known. The source material was PBMCs or a T cell subset sorted from them (not recorded which). V usage is TRBV18 and J usage is TRBJ1-1; 11 nucleotides agree with TRBD1. The CDR3 DNA sequence: TGTGCCAGCTCACTTTACGGACAGGGGGCCGGTACGAACACTGAAGCTTTCTTT. Translated: CASSLYGQGAGTNTEAFF.